This TCR beta chain was observed in a study of T cells in Graves' hyperthyroidism and ophthalmopathy. At the level of the study: Blood was drawn when the patient was first diagnosed and still untreated.

Study-level findings and limits: Blood also carried most thyroid clonotypes expanded above 0.001.

Patients aged 18 to 65 with hyperthyroidism were newly diagnosed, with duration under 2 months. Germline V gene lookup returns CDR1 SEHNR and CDR2 FQNEAQ (reference sequence). The germline V and J ends were trimmed by 5 bases and 4 bases, with 17 bases remaining between them. The CDR3 runs to 15 residues. Template material for amplifying TCR beta CDR3 regions consisted of RNA transcripts. The HTBI set primed first-round TCR CDR3 RT-PCR. Each CDR3 protein gets one entry after TCRdb re-called the multiplex PCR reads with MiXCR. Among some 560,000 distinct CDR3 sequences, approximately 14% were seen once, and the ten largest hold around 13%. Turning to this clonotype: Its antigen is as yet unknown.

This sequence was found in a woman between 35 and 50 years old with Graves' hyperthyroidism. This rearrangement joins TRBV7-9 to TRBJ1-1; the D gene is possibly TRBD1 (6 bases). The sequenced sample consisted of blood. For the CDR3, the DNA is TGTGCCAGCAGCCACTCACAGGGCGGATCCACTGAAGCTTTCTTT. This sequence encodes CASSHSQGGSTEAFF.